This passage covers 23 T cell receptor beta chains from one sample sequenced in a study of response to subunit inactivated influenza vaccine. TCRdb ran MiXCR on the RT-PCR reads and lists one entry per CDR3 protein. The sample shows about 160,000 distinct CDR3 sequences, about 10% of them seen only once. Sequencing used CD8+ T cells sorted from PBMCs, obtained roughly 24 months after vaccination. These receptors originate from a man aged 45 to 75 who received an inactivated influenza vaccine.

This clonotype was seen a handful of times. The chain combines TRBV6-5 with TRBJ1-6; D uncertain. The CDR3 is made up of 16 amino acids. Trimming pared 1 base from V and 0 bases from J, leaving 7 bases between. Germline CDR1 MNHEY, CDR2 SVGAGI. CDR3 protein: CASSYWLGSYNSPLHF. CDR3 DNA sequence: TGTGCCAGCAGTTACTGGTTGGGCTCCTATAATTCACCCCTCCACTTT.

This clonotype was observed a few times. The V call is TRBV9, the J call TRBJ2-7, with 7 nucleotides matching TRBD2. V lost 0 bases to trimming and J lost 5 bases; unmatched junction nucleotides: 2. The germline gives CDR1 SGDLS, CDR2 YYNGEE. The CDR3 runs 13 residues. CDR3 bases: TGTGCCAGCAGCGTAGAGACTAGCCACGAGCAGTACTTC. Translated: CASSVETSHEQYF.

This clonotype was observed many times. CDR3: CASSLASGSYNEQFF. As DNA, the CDR3 is TGTGCCAGCAGTTTAGCTAGCGGGTCCTACAATGAGCAGTTCTTC. The genes are TRBV28 and TRBJ2-1; 8 bases are shared with TRBD2. J gave up 1 base and V 2 bases, and 1 base lay outside the gene matches. CDR3 length: 15 residues. Germline V lookup: CDR1 MDHEN, CDR2 SYDVKM.

This clonotype has a handful of counts. V is TRBV3-1 and J is TRBJ1-5, with 9 nucleotides matching TRBD1. V lost 4 bases and J lost 3; bases outside the gene matches: 4. CDR1 LGHDT and CDR2 YNNKEL come from the germline V gene (reference sequence). The CDR3 consists of 15 residues. The CDR3 protein is CASSRGQGYNQPQHF. CDR3 sequence (DNA): TGTGCCAGCAGCCGGGGACAGGGATACAATCAGCCCCAGCATTTT.

This clonotype was recorded a few times. The chain is built from TRBV7-9 and TRBJ2-7, with D maybe TRBD2 (5 bases). Per the germline V gene, CDR1 is SEHNR and CDR2 is FQNEAQ (reference sequence). The V and J ends lost 1 base and 2 bases respectively, with 12 bases between them. The CDR3 spans 15 residues. CDR3 protein: CASSLVVGGPYEQYF. CDR3 nucleotides: TGTGCCAGCAGCTTAGTTGTAGGAGGCCCCTACGAGCAGTACTTC. The full variable domain, completed using reference TRBV7-9 and TRBJ2-7, is DTGVSQNPRHKITKRGQNVTFRCDPISEHNRLYWYRQTLGQGPEFLTYFQNEAQLEKSRLLSDRFSAERPKGSFSTLEIQRTEQGDSAMYLCASSLVVGGPYEQYFGPGTRLTVT.

This clonotype was observed a handful of times. The chain joins TRBV30 to TRBJ2-1, with D possibly being TRBD1 (7 bases). V was trimmed by 0 bases and J by 7 bases, leaving 13 bases between them. CDR3 length: 14 residues. CDR1 GTSNPN and CDR2 SVGIG come from the germline V gene (reference sequence). The CDR3 here is CAWSVGAGGNEQFF. Here the CDR3 DNA reads TGTGCCTGGAGTGTAGGGGCAGGGGGGAATGAGCAGTTCTTC.

This chain joins TRBV3-1 and TRBJ1-1, with D uncertain. The germline gives CDR1 LGHDT, CDR2 YNNKEL (reference sequence). The CDR3 runs 15 residues. V lost 0 bases and J lost 0, with 8 bases in between. The CDR3 here is CASSQDARVNTEAFF. The CDR3 DNA reads as TGTGCCAGCAGCCAAGATGCACGGGTGAACACTGAAGCTTTCTTT. The entire variable domain, with the rest obtained from reference TRBV3-1 and TRBJ1-1, is as follows: DTAVSQTPKYLVTQMGNDKSIKCEQNLGHDTMYWYKQDSKKFLKIMFSYNNKELIINETVPNRFSPKSPDKAHLNLHINSLELGDSAVYFCASSQDARVNTEAFFGQGTRLTVV.

In this sample, this clonotype turned up a few times. The V call is TRBV28, the J call TRBJ1-5; D is possibly TRBD1 (5 bases). Germline assignment: CDR1 MDHEN and CDR2 SYDVKM. Trimming cost V 1 base and J 7 bases, with 11 bases left between them. The CDR3 loop spans 14 amino acids. The CDR3 region has the DNA TGTGCCAGCAGTTTATTCCCAGGGCACCAGCCCCAGCATTTT. Translated: CASSLFPGHQPQHF.

The chain recombines TRBV6-2 or TRBV6-3 with TRBJ2-1; unclear D gene. Germline-derived CDR1 and CDR2 are MNHEY and SVGEGT. The CDR3 is 15 residues long. V was trimmed by 4 bases and J by 2 bases, leaving 12 bases between them. CDR3 sequence reads: CASSSQGQTYNEQFF. The CDR3 DNA reads as TGTGCCAGCAGTTCACAAGGGCAGACCTACAATGAGCAGTTCTTC.

This clonotype occurred a few times. The chain employs TRBV5-1 and TRBJ2-7; 7 nucleotides agree with TRBD1. Germline assignment: CDR1 SGHRS and CDR2 YFSETQ. Trimming took 4 bases from V and 3 from J; bases not matched to a gene: 10. CDR3 size: 15 residues. The CDR3 loop is CASSLIGTANYEQYF. As DNA, the CDR3 is TGCGCCAGCAGCCTTATTGGGACAGCAAACTACGAGCAGTACTTC.

The J gene is TRBJ2-1, the V gene TRBV6-5; 7 nucleotides line up with TRBD2. The CDR3 has 15 amino acids. V shed 2 bases and J 6 bases; nucleotides not matched to a gene: 7. Germline V gene data show CDR1 as MNHEY and CDR2 as SVGAGI. CDR3 protein: CASSYGAGTINEQFF. The CDR3 DNA follows: TGTGCCAGCAGTTACGGAGCGGGGACGATCAATGAGCAGTTCTTC.

V and J are TRBV2 and TRBJ1-1; D remains unclear. The CDR3 is 14 amino acids. CDR1 and CDR2 from the germline V gene are SNHLY and FYNNEI. With 5 bases removed from V and 1 base from J, the gap between germline ends came to 11 bases. The CDR3 loop reads CASSFVGKNTEAFF. The CDR3 nucleotides read TGTGCCAGCAGTTTCGTGGGTAAGAACACTGAAGCTTTCTTT.

This clonotype appeared many times. The chain couples TRBV7-2 to TRBJ1-2, with D hard to call. Germline loops: CDR1 SGHTA, CDR2 FQGNSA. The ends were cut back, 2 bases at V and 2 bases at J, with 6 bases in the middle. The CDR3 runs 13 residues. For the CDR3, the DNA is TGTGCCAGCAGCTTATACAGCAACTATGGCTACACCTTC. This gives the protein CASSLYSNYGYTF.

The chain recombines TRBV27 with TRBJ1-4, with D possibly matching TRBD1 (5 bases). The germline gives CDR1 MNHEY, CDR2 SMNVEV (reference sequence). The CDR3 contains 15 residues. Trimming took off 6 bases at V and 1 base at J, with 12 bases between the two ends. The DNA of the CDR3 is TGTGCCAGCAGCCGCTGGGACGAAACTAATGAAAAACTGTTTTTT. As protein: CASSRWDETNEKLFF.

The chain employs TRBV19 and TRBJ2-2; D remains unclear. Trimming removed 1 base at V and 6 bases at J, with 6 bases between. CDR1 LNHDA and CDR2 SQIVND come from the germline V gene (reference sequence). This CDR3 contains 13 residues. CDR3 loop: CASSIGTPGELFF. The CDR3 nucleotides are TGTGCCAGTAGTATAGGGACGCCCGGGGAGCTGTTTTTT.

This clonotype turned up a few times. CDR3 loop: CASSQQSPRGNQPQHF. Here the CDR3 DNA reads TGTGCCAGCAGCCAACAAAGCCCGAGGGGCAATCAGCCCCAGCATTTT. This sequence joins TRBV14 and TRBJ1-5; no clear D. V was trimmed by 2 bases and J by 2 bases, leaving 13 bases between them. Per germline, CDR1 SGHDN and CDR2 FVKESK. The length of the CDR3 is 16 residues.

The chain employs TRBV7-9 and TRBJ2-7; 7 nucleotides agree with TRBD1. V shed 5 bases, J shed 4 bases, and the junction held 11 bases outside the gene matches. Germline CDR1 and CDR2: SEHNR and FQNEAQ (reference sequence). The CDR3 length is 15 residues. Written as DNA, the CDR3 is TGTGCCAGCAGCCCAAAGACGGGACAGAGTTACGAGCAGTACTTC. This translates into CASSPKTGQSYEQYF.

This clonotype showed up just a few times. V gene TRBV6-2 or TRBV6-3 combines with J gene TRBJ2-7, with unresolved D. V lost 5 bases, J lost 3 bases, and 5 bases lay in between. The CDR3 is 11 residues long. Germline values: CDR1 MNHEY, CDR2 SVGEGT. CDR3 nucleotide sequence: TGTGCCAGCAGTGACGACTACGAGCAGTACTTC. It is translated as CASSDDYEQYF.

The chain couples TRBV15 to TRBJ2-3, with 7 bases lining up with TRBD1. Germline CDR1 is LNHNV and CDR2 is YYDKDF (reference sequence). Unmatched junction bases numbered 8, after V lost 0 bases and J lost 5 bases. This CDR3 has 16 amino acids. CDR3 residues: CATSRDKDRTGDTQYF. In nucleotides, the CDR3 is TGTGCCACCAGCAGAGATAAGGACAGGACGGGAGATACGCAGTATTTT.

At least ten counts were recorded for this clonotype. This sequence joins TRBV6-5 and TRBJ2-7, with 12 positions matching TRBD2. From germline, CDR1 is MNHEY and CDR2 SVGAGI. The V and J ends lost 4 bases and 2 bases, in that order; junction bases with no gene match: 6. The CDR3 runs to 16 residues. This CDR3 reads CASSSPRTSGAYEQYF. CDR3 coding DNA: TGTGCCAGCAGTTCTCCTCGGACTAGCGGGGCCTACGAGCAGTACTTC.

There are a few counts of this clonotype. V is TRBV11-3 and J is TRBJ2-7; 10 bases agree with TRBD2. The germline gives CDR1 SGHNT, CDR2 YENEEA. This CDR3 comprises 15 residues. J lost 2 bases, V lost 6 bases, and 7 bases had no gene match. CDR3 protein: CASRTHSGGTYEQYF. The CDR3 nucleotides are TGTGCCAGCAGAACCCATAGCGGGGGGACCTACGAGCAGTACTTC.

In the case of this clonotype: Sequence at one end of the junction differs from germline and may be a read error. CDR3 bases: TGTGCCAGTGGGACAGGGCGGCTCTTC. This gives the protein CASGTGRLF. The genes are TRBV28 and TRBJ2-1; 9 nucleotides agree with TRBD1. Germline V lookup: CDR1 MDHEN, CDR2 SYDVKM. The CDR3 is 9 residues long.

This clonotype was seen ten or more times. The chain combines TRBV7-2 with TRBJ2-3; tentative D call: TRBD1 (6 bases). V gave up 5 bases and J gave up 2 bases, with 14 bases separating them. CDR3 length: 15 residues. Per the germline V gene, CDR1 is SGHTA and CDR2 is FQGNSA. The CDR3 protein is CASSQMTGITDTQYF. The CDR3 DNA reads as TGTGCCAGCAGCCAAATGACAGGAATCACAGATACGCAGTATTTT.